The 5 T cell receptor beta chains given below trace back to one sample, sequenced in a study of T cell changes during pregnancy in multiple sclerosis. Here immunoSEQ multiplex PCR was the method, and the copy in TCRdb shows in-frame clones only, minus some. The sample lists 20,000 or so clones; just over 85% were seen once. Sample: CD8+ T cells from peripheral blood mononuclear cells, taken in the third trimester of pregnancy. Receptors were obtained from a female donor in good health, enrolled as a control in a pregnancy study.

This chain connects TRBV27 to TRBJ2-5, with D possibly being TRBD1 (5 bases). CDR1 is MNHEY, CDR2 SMNVEV, per germline (reference sequence). The V end was cut by 4 bases, the J end by 5 bases, with 5 bases between. This CDR3 comprises 11 residues. Here the CDR3 reads CASSYRETQYF. As DNA, the CDR3 is TGTGCCAGCAGTTACAGGGAGACCCAGTACTTC.

There are a few counts of this clone. This chain connects TRBV14 to TRBJ1-2; a possible D gene is TRBD1 (6 bases). V dropped 4 bases and J dropped 5 bases, with 11 bases sitting between them. Per germline, CDR1 SGHDN and CDR2 FVKESK. This CDR3 is 13 amino acids long. CDR3: CASSPQDRYGYTF. As DNA, the CDR3 is TGTGCCAGCAGCCCACAGGACAGATATGGCTACACCTTC.

V is TRBV28 and J is TRBJ2-7; maybe TRBD1 (6 bases). In germline, CDR1 is MDHEN, CDR2 SYDVKM. The CDR3 is made up of 14 amino acids. V lost 3 bases and J 4 bases, leaving 13 bases between the germline ends. The CDR3 protein is CASSFEPQGYEQYF. Here the CDR3 DNA reads TGTGCCAGCAGTTTCGAACCACAGGGTTACGAGCAGTACTTC.

V usage is TRBV28 and J usage is TRBJ2-3; the D is unclear. V was cut by 3 bases and J by 2 bases, with 12 bases left in between. The length of the CDR3 is 15 residues. Germline-derived CDR1 and CDR2 are MDHEN and SYDVKM. The CDR3, as DNA: TGTGCCAGCAGTTTCGCAGTGATTCCCACAGATACGCAGTATTTT. It is translated as CASSFAVIPTDTQYF.

The genes are TRBV2 and TRBJ1-1, with 9 bases that match TRBD1. Germline CDR1 and CDR2: SNHLY and FYNNEI. The CDR3 loop spans 14 amino acids. Trimming at V came to 7 bases and at J to 5 bases, leaving 8 bases not matched to a gene. For the CDR3, the DNA is TGTGCCAGCACCGACAGGGGGACGAGGACTGAAGCTTTCTTT. It yields the protein CASTDRGTRTEAFF. Based on the CDR3 plus reference TRBV2 and TRBJ1-1, the full variable domain is EPEVTQTPSHQVTQMGQEVILRCVPISNHLYFYWYRQILGQKVEFLVSFYNNEISEKSEIFDDQFSVERPDGSNFTLKIRSTKLEDSAMYFCASTDRGTRTEAFFGQGTRLTVV.